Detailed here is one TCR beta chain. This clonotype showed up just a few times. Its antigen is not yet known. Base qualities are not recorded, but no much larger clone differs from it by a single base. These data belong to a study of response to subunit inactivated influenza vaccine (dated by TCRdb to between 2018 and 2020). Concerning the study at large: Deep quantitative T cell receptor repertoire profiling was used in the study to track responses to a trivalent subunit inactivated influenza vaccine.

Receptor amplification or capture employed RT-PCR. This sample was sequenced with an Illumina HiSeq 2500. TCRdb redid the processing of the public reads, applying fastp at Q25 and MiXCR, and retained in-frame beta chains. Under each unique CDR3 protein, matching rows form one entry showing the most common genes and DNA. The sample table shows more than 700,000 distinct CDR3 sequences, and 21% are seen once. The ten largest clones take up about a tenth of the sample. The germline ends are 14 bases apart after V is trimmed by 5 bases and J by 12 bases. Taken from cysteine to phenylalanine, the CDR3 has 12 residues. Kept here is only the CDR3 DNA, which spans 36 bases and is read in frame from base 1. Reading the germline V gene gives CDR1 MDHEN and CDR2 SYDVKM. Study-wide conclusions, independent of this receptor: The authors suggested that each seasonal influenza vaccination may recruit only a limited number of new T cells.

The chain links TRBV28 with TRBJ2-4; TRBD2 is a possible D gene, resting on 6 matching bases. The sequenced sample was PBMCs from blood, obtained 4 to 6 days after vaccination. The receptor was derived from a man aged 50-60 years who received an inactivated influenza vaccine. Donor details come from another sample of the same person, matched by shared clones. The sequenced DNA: TGTGCCAGCAGTCAAGTACGGAGGGGTCAGTACTTC. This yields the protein CASSQVRRGQYF.